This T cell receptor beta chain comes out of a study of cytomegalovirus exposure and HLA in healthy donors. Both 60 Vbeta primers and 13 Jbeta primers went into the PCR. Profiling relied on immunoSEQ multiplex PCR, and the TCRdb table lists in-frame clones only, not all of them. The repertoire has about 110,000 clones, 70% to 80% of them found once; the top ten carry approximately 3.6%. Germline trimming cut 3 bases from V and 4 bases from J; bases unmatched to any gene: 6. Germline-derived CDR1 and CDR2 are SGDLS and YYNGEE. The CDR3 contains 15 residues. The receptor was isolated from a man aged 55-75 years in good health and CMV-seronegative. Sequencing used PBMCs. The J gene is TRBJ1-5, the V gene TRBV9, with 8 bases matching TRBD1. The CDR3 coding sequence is TGTGCCAGCAGCGGATCAGGGGGCCGGAATCAGCCCCAGCATTTT. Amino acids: CASSGSGGRNQPQHF. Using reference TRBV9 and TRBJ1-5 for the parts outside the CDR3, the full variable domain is DSGVTQTPKHLITATGQRVTLRCSPRSGDLSVYWYQQSLDQGLQFLIQYYNGEERAKGNILERFSAQQFPDLHSELNLSSLELGDSALYFCASSGSGGRNQPQHFGDGTRLSIL.